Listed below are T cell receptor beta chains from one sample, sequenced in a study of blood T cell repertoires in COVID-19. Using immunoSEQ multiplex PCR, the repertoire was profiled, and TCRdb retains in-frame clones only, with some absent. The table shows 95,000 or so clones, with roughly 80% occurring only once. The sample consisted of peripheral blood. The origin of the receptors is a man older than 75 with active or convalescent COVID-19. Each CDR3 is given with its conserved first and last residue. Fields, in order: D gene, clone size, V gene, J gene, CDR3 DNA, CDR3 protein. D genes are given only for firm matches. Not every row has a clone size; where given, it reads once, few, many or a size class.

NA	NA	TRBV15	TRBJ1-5	TGTGCCACCAGCAGAGATTTGGGGGCAGGGGTACATTTT	CATSRDLGAGVHF
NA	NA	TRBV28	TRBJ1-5	TGTGCCAGCAGTTTACAGGGATTGGATCAGCCCCAGCATTTT	CASSLQGLDQPQHF
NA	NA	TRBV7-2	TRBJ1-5	TGTGCCAGCAGCCTCCGGGAGGGGGGAAATCAGCCCCAGCATTTT	CASSLREGGNQPQHF
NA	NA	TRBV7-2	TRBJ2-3	TGTGCCAGCAGCCTCCACGGATCAGGGGCAGATACGCAGTATTTT	CASSLHGSGADTQYF
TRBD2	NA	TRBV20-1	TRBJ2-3	TGCAGTGCTCGTGGAATAGCGGGGGTCTTCTCAACAGATACGCAGTATTTT	CSARGIAGVFSTDTQYF
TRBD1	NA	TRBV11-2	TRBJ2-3	TGTGCCAGCAGCCAAAGGGGGCAGGGCACAGATACGCAGTATTTT	CASSQRGQGTDTQYF
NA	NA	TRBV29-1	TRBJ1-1	TGCAGCGGTCAGGAGAACACTGAAGCTTTCTTT	CSGQENTEAFF
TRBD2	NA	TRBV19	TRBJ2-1	TGTGCCAGTAGCCTTCTAGCGGGGGGGAACAATGAGCAGTTCTTC	CASSLLAGGNNEQFF
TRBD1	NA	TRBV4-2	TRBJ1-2	TGTGCCAGCAGCCAAGATTCGGGACAGGGGTTGTATGGCTACACCTTC	CASSQDSGQGLYGYTF
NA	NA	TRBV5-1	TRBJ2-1	TGCGCCAGCACGATCGGGGTGACCTACGAGCAGTTCTTC	CASTIGVTYEQFF
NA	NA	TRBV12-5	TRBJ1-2	TGTGCTAGTGGTTTGGTACTTAGCCCAGCTAACTATGGCTACACCTTC	CASGLVLSPANYGYTF
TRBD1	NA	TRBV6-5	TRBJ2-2	TGTGCCAGCAGTTCAGACAGGGATGCCGGGGAGCTGTTTTTT	CASSSDRDAGELFF
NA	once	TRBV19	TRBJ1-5	TGTGCCAGTAGTATAGGAGGGGGAGGCAATCAGCCCCAGCATTTT	CASSIGGGGNQPQHF
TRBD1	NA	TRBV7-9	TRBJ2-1	TGTGCCAACAGCCCGACAGGGAGTCGTGGTGAGCAGTTCTTC	CANSPTGSRGEQFF
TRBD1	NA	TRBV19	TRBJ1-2	TGTGCCAGTAGCCCTACAGGGGGCTATGGCTACACCTTC	CASSPTGGYGYTF
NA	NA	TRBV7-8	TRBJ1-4	TGTGCCAGCCGGTCGGGTTTCGATGCAACTAATGAAAAACTGTTTTTT	CASRSGFDATNEKLFF